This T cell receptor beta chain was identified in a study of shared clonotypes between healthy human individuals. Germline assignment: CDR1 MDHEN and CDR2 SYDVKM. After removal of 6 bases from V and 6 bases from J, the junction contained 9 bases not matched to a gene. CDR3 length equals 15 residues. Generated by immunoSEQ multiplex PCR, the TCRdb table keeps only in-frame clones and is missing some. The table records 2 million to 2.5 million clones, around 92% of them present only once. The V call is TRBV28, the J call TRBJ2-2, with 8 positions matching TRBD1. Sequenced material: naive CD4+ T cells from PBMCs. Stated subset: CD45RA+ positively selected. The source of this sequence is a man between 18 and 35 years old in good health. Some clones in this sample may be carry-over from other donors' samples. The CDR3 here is CASSWTGNDPGELFF. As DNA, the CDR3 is TGTGCCAGCAGCTGGACAGGGAACGATCCCGGGGAGCTGTTTTTT.